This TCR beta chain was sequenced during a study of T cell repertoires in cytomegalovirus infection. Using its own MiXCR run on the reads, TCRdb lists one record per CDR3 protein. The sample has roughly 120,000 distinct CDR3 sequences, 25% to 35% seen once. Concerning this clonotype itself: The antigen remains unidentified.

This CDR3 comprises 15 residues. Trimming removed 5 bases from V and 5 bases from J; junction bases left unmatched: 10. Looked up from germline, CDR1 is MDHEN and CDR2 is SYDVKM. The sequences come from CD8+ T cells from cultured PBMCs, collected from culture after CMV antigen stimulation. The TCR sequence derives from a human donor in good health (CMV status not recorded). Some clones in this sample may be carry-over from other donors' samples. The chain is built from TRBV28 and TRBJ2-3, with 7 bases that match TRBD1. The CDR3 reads CASSPDRAIGDTQYF. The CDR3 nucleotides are TGTGCCAGCAGTCCTGACAGGGCAATTGGAGATACGCAGTATTTT.